The next 19 T cell receptor beta chains were all read from a single sample in a study of cytomegalovirus exposure and HLA in healthy donors. 60 Vbeta and 13 Jbeta primers were used in PCR. Sequencing was performed with immunoSEQ multiplex PCR; in TCRdb, only in-frame clones are kept and a portion is missing. In the table there are about 170,000 clones, 75% to 80% of which are singletons. Sequencing was carried out using PBMCs. The receptor set was obtained from a woman between 50 and 59 years old in good health and CMV-seropositive.

This clone showed up just a few times. This chain connects TRBV2 to TRBJ2-5, with D tentatively TRBD1 (5 bases). V lost 6 bases and J 7 bases, leaving 12 bases between the germline ends. Germline V gene sequence: CDR1 SNHLY, CDR2 FYNNEI. The CDR3 extends over 12 amino acids. The CDR3 sequence: CASSHRLGTQYF. The CDR3, as DNA: TGTGCCAGCAGCCACAGGTTGGGGACCCAGTACTTC.

This CDR3 reads CASSQPGQSLVLTF. The CDR3 nucleotides are TGCGCCAGCAGCCAACCGGGACAGTCGCTCGTCCTGACTTTC. V gene TRBV4-1 combines with J gene TRBJ2-6; TRBD1 matches 7 bases. With V trimmed by 2 bases and J by 12 bases, 7 bases remained unmatched. The germline V gene has CDR1 MGHRA and CDR2 YSYEKL. The CDR3 length is 14 residues.

The chain joins TRBV7-2 to TRBJ2-3; D is ambiguous. CDR1 and CDR2 from the germline V gene are SGHTA and FQGNSA. V lost 6 bases and J 0 bases, leaving 13 bases between the germline ends. The CDR3 spans 15 residues. The DNA for the CDR3 is TGTGCCAGCAGTGCTAGATTTTCGAGCACAGATACGCAGTATTTT. This codes for CASSARFSSTDTQYF.

The J gene is TRBJ2-7, the V gene TRBV6-1; the D gene is possibly TRBD1 (5 bases). Trimming removed 7 bases at V and 0 bases at J, with 16 bases between. Germline lookup yields CDR1 MNHNS and CDR2 SASEGT. The CDR3 loop spans 15 amino acids. In nucleotides, the CDR3 is TGTGCCAGCACCCGAAGATACAGGAGCTCCTACGAGCAGTACTTC. Protein sequence: CASTRRYRSSYEQYF.

The chain couples TRBV7-2 to TRBJ1-4; D is ambiguous. V was clipped by 3 bases and J by 3 bases, with 5 bases between them. The germline CDR1 and CDR2 sequences are SGHTA and FQGNSA. This CDR3 is built from 13 residues. In DNA, the CDR3 is TGTGCCAGCAGCTTGACTCCTAATGAAAAACTGTTTTTT. Protein: CASSLTPNEKLFF.

The chain carries TRBV7-2 and TRBJ1-2; TRBD1 is a possible D gene (6 bases). V lost 3 bases and J lost 4, with 9 bases in between. CDR1 SGHTA and CDR2 FQGNSA come from the germline V gene. CDR3 size: 13 residues. The CDR3 DNA is TGTGCCAGCAGCTTTGGGGGCGTCTATGGCTACACCTTC. Translation gives CASSFGGVYGYTF.

The J gene is TRBJ2-1, the V gene TRBV19, with 7 bases fitting TRBD2. The V gene's germline CDR1 is LNHDA and CDR2 SQIVND (reference sequence). The CDR3 has 16 amino acids. V gave up 5 bases and J gave up 3 bases; unmatched junction bases: 10. CDR3 sequence: CASSAMPGLYYNEQFF. The CDR3 nucleotides are TGTGCCAGTAGTGCCATGCCGGGACTATACTACAATGAGCAGTTCTTC.

The V gene is TRBV7-2, the J gene TRBJ2-5, with TRBD2 identical over 8 bases. Unmatched junction bases numbered 5, after V lost 5 bases and J lost 0 bases. CDR1 and CDR2 (germline): SGHTA, FQGNSA. The CDR3 runs 15 residues. The CDR3 DNA is TGTGCCAGCAGCCGTAGCGGGGTGAACCAAGAGACCCAGTACTTC. Residues: CASSRSGVNQETQYF.

The rearrangement uses TRBV5-6 and TRBJ1-4; D perhaps matches TRBD1 (5 bases). The CDR3 is made up of 16 amino acids. The germline V gene encodes CDR1 SGHDT and CDR2 YYEEEE. Trimming left V 0 bases short and J 7 bases short, with 16 bases between. The CDR3 reads CASSLDVGAPFEKLFF. The DNA for the CDR3 is TGTGCCAGCAGCTTGGACGTAGGGGCCCCGTTTGAAAAACTGTTTTTT.

This clone was observed once. The rearrangement joins TRBV2 to TRBJ2-3; 10 bases match TRBD2. The CDR3 consists of 15 residues. Germline V gene sequence: CDR1 SNHLY, CDR2 FYNNEI. The J segment lost 3 bases and the V segment lost 6 bases, leaving 6 bases of the junction unmatched. In DNA, the CDR3 is TGTGCCAGCAGGACCTTAGCGGGGGGAACAGATACGCAGTATTTT. It is translated as CASRTLAGGTDTQYF.

The CDR3 bases are TGTGCCAGCAGCTTCGGGACAGGCAAGGAGCAGTACTTC. Translated: CASSFGTGKEQYF. The chain employs TRBV13 and TRBJ2-7, with 8 bases identical to TRBD1. Germline values: CDR1 PRHDT, CDR2 FYEKMQ (reference sequence). CDR3 size: 13 residues. V trimming: 3 bases; J trimming: 7 bases; junction bases outside the gene matches: 5.

About this clone: Different DNA sequences within this sample yield the same CDR3. The chain has TRBV5-4 and TRBJ1-2, with D possibly being TRBD1 (5 bases). The CDR3 is 14 residues long. V was clipped by 0 bases and J by 2 bases, with 8 bases between them. Germline loops: CDR1 SGHNT, CDR2 YYREEE (reference sequence). The CDR3 spells CASSLAGGNYGYTF. The DNA for the CDR3 is TGTGCCAGCAGCTTGGCCGGGGGAAACTATGGCTACACCTTC. Full variable domain (outside the CDR3, taken from reference TRBV5-4 and TRBJ1-2): ETGVTQSPTHLIKTRGQQVTLRCSSQSGHNTVSWYQQALGQGPQFIFQYYREEENGRGNFPPRFSGLQFPNYSSELNVNALELDDSALYLCASSLAGGNYGYTFGSGTRLTVV.

The genes are TRBV19 and TRBJ1-2, with D possibly TRBD1 on 6 matching bases. Germline V gene sequence: CDR1 LNHDA, CDR2 SQIVND (reference sequence). Trimming took off 5 bases at V and 4 bases at J, with 11 bases between the two ends. The CDR3 is made up of 13 amino acids. CDR3 sequence reads: CASSQDSSYGYTF. DNA of the CDR3: TGTGCCAGTAGTCAGGACAGCTCCTATGGCTACACCTTC.

The chain carries TRBV6-5 and TRBJ1-1, with D perhaps TRBD1 (5 bases). The CDR3 has 15 amino acids. Trimming stripped 4 bases from V and 3 bases from J, with 15 bases between. CDR1 MNHEY and CDR2 SVGAGI come from the germline V gene. CDR3 nucleotides: TGTGCCAGCAGTTTCTCAATTAGGGGCGACACTGAAGCTTTCTTT. Protein product: CASSFSIRGDTEAFF.

J is TRBJ2-5 and V is TRBV28, with 10 bases that match TRBD1. CDR1 is MDHEN and CDR2 is SYDVKM in the germline V gene. The CDR3 loop spans 13 amino acids. Unmatched junction bases numbered 3, after V lost 6 bases and J lost 5 bases. CDR3 coding DNA: TGTGCCAGCAGGACAGGGGGCGGGGAGACCCAGTACTTC. This codes for CASRTGGGETQYF.

The chain uses TRBV19 and TRBJ2-5, with 14 bases fitting TRBD2. CDR1 is LNHDA, CDR2 SQIVND, per germline (reference sequence). This CDR3 is 17 amino acids long. Losses at the gene ends were 3 bases for V and 4 bases for J; bases not matched to a gene: 7. The CDR3 loop reads CASSIGLAGGGGETQYF. The CDR3 nucleotides read TGTGCCAGTAGTATCGGACTAGCGGGGGGAGGCGGAGAGACCCAGTACTTC. The full variable domain, its missing parts supplied by reference TRBV19 and TRBJ2-5, is DGGITQSPKYLFRKEGQNVTLSCEQNLNHDAMYWYRQDPGQGLRLIYYSQIVNDFQKGDIAEGYSVSREKKESFPLTVTSAQKNPTAFYLCASSIGLAGGGGETQYFGPGTRLLVL.

This clone was seen a single time. The chain joins TRBV18 to TRBJ1-1; TRBD1 is a possible D gene (6 bases). The CDR3 consists of 12 residues. V was clipped by 2 bases and J by 10 bases, with 11 bases between them. Germline loops: CDR1 KGHSH, CDR2 LQKENI. CDR3 in DNA: TGTGCCAGCTCACCAGTGGGGGCGGGAGCTTTCTTT. This encodes CASSPVGAGAFF.

The sample holds a few counts of this clone. The chain combines TRBV5-4 with TRBJ2-4; possible D gene TRBD1, 5 bases. The germline V gene encodes CDR1 SGHNT and CDR2 YYREEE (reference sequence). The V gene lost 1 base and the J gene lost 3 bases, with 17 bases spanning the gap. The CDR3 length is 17 residues. The CDR3 nucleotides are TGTGCCAGCAGCTTGAAGTTAGGGGTCGAGAGCAAAAACATTCAGTACTTC. Translating gives CASSLKLGVESKNIQYF. Filled out from reference TRBV5-4 and TRBJ2-4, the complete variable domain reads ETGVTQSPTHLIKTRGQQVTLRCSSQSGHNTVSWYQQALGQGPQFIFQYYREEENGRGNFPPRFSGLQFPNYSSELNVNALELDDSALYLCASSLKLGVESKNIQYFGAGTRLSVL.

The chain joins TRBV11-2 to TRBJ2-3; no clear D gene. CDR1 is SGHAT and CDR2 is FQNNGV in the germline V gene. V lost 0 bases to trimming and J lost 5 bases, with 3 bases between them. The CDR3 sequence is 12 residues long. The CDR3 is CASSLDRDTQYF. For the CDR3, the DNA is TGTGCCAGCAGCTTAGATCGAGATACGCAGTATTTT.